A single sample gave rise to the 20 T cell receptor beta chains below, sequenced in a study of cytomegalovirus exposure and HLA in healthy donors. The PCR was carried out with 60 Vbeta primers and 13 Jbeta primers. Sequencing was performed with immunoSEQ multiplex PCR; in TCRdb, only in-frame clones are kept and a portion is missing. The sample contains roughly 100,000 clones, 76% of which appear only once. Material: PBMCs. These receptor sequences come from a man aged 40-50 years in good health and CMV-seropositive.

The CDR3, as DNA: TGTGCCAGCAGCCTATGGTCCGGGTACGAGCAGTACTTC. Residues: CASSLWSGYEQYF. The rearrangement links TRBV28 to TRBJ2-7; D remains ambiguous. V lost 6 bases to trimming and J lost 4 bases, with 13 bases between them. The CDR3 runs to 13 residues. Looked up from germline, CDR1 is MDHEN and CDR2 is SYDVKM.

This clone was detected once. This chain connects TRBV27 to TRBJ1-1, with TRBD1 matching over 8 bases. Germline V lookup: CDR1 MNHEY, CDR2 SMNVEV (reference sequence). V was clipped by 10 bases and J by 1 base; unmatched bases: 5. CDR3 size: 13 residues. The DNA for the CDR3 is TGTGCCACCTCAGACAGGGGGAACACTGAAGCTTTCTTT. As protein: CATSDRGNTEAFF.

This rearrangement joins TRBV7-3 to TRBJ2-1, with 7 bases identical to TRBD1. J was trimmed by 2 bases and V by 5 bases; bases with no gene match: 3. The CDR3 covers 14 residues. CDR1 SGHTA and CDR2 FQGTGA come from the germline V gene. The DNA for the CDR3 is TGTGCCAGCAGCCGGGACAGTGCCTACAATGAGCAGTTCTTC. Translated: CASSRDSAYNEQFF.

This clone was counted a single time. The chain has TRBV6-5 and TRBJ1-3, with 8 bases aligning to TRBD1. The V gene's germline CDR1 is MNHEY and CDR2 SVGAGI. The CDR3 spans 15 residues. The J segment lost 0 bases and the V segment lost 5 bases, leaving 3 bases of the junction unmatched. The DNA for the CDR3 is TGTGCCAGCAGTCTACAGGGGGGCTCTGGAAACACCATATATTTT. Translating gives CASSLQGGSGNTIYF.

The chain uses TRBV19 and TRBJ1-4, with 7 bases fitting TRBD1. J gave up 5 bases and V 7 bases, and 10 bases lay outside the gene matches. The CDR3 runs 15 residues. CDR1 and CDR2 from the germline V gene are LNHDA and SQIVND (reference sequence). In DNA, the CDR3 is TGTGCCAGTAAAAAAGGAGGGGGCATAAATGAAAAACTGTTTTTT. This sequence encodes CASKKGGGINEKLFF.

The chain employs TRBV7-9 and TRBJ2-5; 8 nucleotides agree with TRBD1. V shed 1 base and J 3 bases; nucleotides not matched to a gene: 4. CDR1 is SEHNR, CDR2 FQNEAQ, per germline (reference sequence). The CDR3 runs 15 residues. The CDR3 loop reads CASSLGGTGKETQYF. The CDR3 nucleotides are TGTGCCAGCAGCTTAGGCGGGACAGGAAAAGAGACCCAGTACTTC.

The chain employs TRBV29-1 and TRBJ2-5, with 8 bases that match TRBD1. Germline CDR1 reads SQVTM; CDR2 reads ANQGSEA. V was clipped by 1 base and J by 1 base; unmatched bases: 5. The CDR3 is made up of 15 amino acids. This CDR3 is CSVEGQGFPQETQYF. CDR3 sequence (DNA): TGCAGCGTTGAAGGACAGGGGTTCCCCCAAGAGACCCAGTACTTC.

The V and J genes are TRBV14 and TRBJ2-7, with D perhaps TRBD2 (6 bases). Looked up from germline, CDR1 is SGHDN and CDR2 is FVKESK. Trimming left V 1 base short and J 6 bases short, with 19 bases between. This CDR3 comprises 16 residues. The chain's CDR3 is CASSQVGGWIPSEQYF. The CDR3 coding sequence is TGTGCCAGCAGCCAAGTCGGGGGTTGGATCCCCTCCGAGCAGTACTTC. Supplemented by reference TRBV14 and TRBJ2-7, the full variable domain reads EAGVTQFPSHSVIEKGQTVTLRCDPISGHDNLYWYRRVMGKEIKFLLHFVKESKQDESGMPNNRFLAERTGGTYSTLKVQPAELEDSGVYFCASSQVGGWIPSEQYFGPGTRLTVT.

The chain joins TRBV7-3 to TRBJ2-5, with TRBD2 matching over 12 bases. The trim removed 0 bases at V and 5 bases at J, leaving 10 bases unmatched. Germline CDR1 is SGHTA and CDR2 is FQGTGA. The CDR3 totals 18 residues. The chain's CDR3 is CASSLTWPSGGAYETQYF. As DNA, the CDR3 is TGTGCCAGCAGCTTAACGTGGCCTAGCGGGGGGGCCTATGAGACCCAGTACTTC.

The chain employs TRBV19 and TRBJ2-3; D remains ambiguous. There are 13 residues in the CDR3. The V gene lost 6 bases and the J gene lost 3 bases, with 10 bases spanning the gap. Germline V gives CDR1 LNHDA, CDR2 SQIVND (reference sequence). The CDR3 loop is CASSYSRTDTQYF. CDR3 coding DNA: TGTGCCAGTAGCTATTCGCGGACAGATACGCAGTATTTT.

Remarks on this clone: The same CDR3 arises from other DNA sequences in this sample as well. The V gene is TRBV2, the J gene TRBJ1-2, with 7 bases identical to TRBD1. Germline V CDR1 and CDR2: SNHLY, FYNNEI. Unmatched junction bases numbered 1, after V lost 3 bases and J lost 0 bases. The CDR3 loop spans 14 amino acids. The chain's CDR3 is CASSEGTANYGYTF. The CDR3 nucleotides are TGTGCCAGCAGTGAGGGGACAGCTAACTATGGCTACACCTTC.

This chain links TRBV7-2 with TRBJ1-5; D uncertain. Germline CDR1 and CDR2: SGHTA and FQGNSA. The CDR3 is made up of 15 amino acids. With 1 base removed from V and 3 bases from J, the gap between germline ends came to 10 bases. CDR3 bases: TGTGCCAGCAGCTTAGGACTTGTTGACAATCAGCCCCAGCATTTT. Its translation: CASSLGLVDNQPQHF.

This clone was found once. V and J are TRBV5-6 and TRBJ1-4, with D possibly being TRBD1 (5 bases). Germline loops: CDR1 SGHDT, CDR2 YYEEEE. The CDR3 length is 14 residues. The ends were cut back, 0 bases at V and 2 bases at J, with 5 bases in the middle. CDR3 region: CASSLGQTNEKLFF. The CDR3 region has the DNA TGTGCCAGCAGCTTGGGACAGACTAATGAAAAACTGTTTTTT.

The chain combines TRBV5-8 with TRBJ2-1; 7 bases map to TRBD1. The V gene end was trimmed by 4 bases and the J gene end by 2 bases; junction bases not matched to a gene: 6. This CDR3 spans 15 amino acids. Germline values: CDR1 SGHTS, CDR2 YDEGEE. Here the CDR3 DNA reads TGTGCCAGCAGCGCCGGGGACAGTCCCTACAATGAGCAGTTCTTC. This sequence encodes CASSAGDSPYNEQFF.

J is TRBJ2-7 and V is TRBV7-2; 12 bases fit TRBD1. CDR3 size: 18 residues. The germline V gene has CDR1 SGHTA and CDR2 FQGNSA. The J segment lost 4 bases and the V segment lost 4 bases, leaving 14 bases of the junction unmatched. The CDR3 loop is CASSSPGQGAGRRYEQYF. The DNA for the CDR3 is TGTGCCAGCAGCTCCCCGGGACAGGGGGCGGGAAGGAGGTACGAGCAGTACTTC.

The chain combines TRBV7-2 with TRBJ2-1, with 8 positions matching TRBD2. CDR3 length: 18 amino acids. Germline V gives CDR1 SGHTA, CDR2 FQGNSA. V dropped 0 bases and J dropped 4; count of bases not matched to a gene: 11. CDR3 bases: TGTGCCAGCAGCTTAGCGCCCAGCGGGAGCGCATGGTACAATGAGCAGTTCTTC. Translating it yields CASSLAPSGSAWYNEQFF.

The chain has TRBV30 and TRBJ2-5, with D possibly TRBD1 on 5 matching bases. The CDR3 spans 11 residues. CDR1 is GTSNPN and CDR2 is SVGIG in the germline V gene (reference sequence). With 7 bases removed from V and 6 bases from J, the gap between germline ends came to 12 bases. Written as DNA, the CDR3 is TGTGCCTCGCAGGGAAAAAAGACCCAGTACTTC. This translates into CASQGKKTQYF.

The CDR3 sequence: CASSPGTGVSQKLFF. The DNA for the CDR3 is TGTGCCAGCAGCCCTGGGACAGGGGTGTCTCAAAAACTGTTTTTT. The rearrangement links TRBV28 to TRBJ1-4, with 10 bases that match TRBD1. CDR1 and CDR2 from the germline V gene are MDHEN and SYDVKM. The CDR3 runs 15 residues. V shed 6 bases, J shed 9 bases, and the junction held 10 bases outside the gene matches.

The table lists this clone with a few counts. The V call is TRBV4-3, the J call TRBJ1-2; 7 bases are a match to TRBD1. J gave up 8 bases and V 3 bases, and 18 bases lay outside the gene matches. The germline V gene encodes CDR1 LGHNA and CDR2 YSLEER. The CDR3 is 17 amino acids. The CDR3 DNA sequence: TGCGCCAGCAGCCACTCAGGGATTGACAGGGCCCTGGGCGGCTACACCTTC. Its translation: CASSHSGIDRALGGYTF.

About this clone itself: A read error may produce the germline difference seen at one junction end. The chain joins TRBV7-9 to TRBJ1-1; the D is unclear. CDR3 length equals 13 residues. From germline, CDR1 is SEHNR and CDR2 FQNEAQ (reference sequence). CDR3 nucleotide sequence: TGTTCCAGCAGTTTAATCGTGAACACTGAAGCTTTCTTT. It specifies CSSSLIVNTEAFF.